Each of the 25 T cell receptor beta chains below was sequenced from the same sample in a study of T cells in Graves' hyperthyroidism and ophthalmopathy. RNA transcripts gave rise to amplified TCR beta CDR3 regions. HTBI primers drove first-round RT-PCR of the TCR CDR3. Using its own MiXCR run on the multiplex PCR reads, TCRdb lists one record per CDR3 protein. The repertoire holds approximately 530,000 distinct CDR3 sequences, with over 15% as singletons. Sequenced: blood. These receptors came from a woman younger than 30 with Graves' hyperthyroidism.

The rearrangement joins TRBV6-2 or TRBV6-3 to TRBJ1-2; D gene unclear. Trimming cost V 5 bases and J 8 bases, with 18 bases left between them. The CDR3 length is 14 residues. CDR1 is MNHEY, CDR2 SVGEGT, per germline. CDR3 nucleotides: TGTGCCAGCAGTGACGGTATGGGCCGGAGGGGCTACACCTTC. It translates to CASSDGMGRRGYTF.

As concerns this clonotype: At one end, the junction sequence differs from germline, possibly due to a read error. The rearrangement links TRBV3-1 to TRBJ1-2, with TRBD1 as a possible D gene (6 bases). CDR1 is LGHDT, CDR2 YNNKEL, per germline (reference sequence). The CDR3 sequence is 13 residues long. DNA of the CDR3: TGTGCCAACAGCCAAGTAGGGGGCTATGGCTACACCTTC. Protein sequence: CANSQVGGYGYTF.

The chain employs TRBV24-1 and TRBJ2-5, with D tentatively TRBD1 (6 bases). Germline V lookup: CDR1 KGHDR, CDR2 SFDVKD. The CDR3 spans 14 residues. The V end was cut by 8 bases, the J end by 3 bases, with 15 bases between. The CDR3 here is CATTPGQPEETQYF. In DNA, the CDR3 is TGTGCCACCACCCCGGGACAACCCGAAGAGACCCAGTACTTC.

This clonotype was counted many times. The junction differs from germline at one of its ends, possibly a read error. This sequence joins TRBV2 and TRBJ2-1, with 9 bases that match TRBD1. The CDR3 has 14 amino acids. Germline CDR1 is SNHLY and CDR2 is FYNNEI. This CDR3 is CASTEDRGDNEQFF. The DNA for the CDR3 is TGTGCCAGCACTGAAGACAGGGGGGACAATGAGCAGTTCTTC.

This clonotype was seen only a few times. The chain is built from TRBV4-1 and TRBJ2-1; 10 bases align to TRBD2. J lost 8 bases, V lost 3 bases, and 10 bases had no gene match. The germline V gene has CDR1 MGHRA and CDR2 YSYEKL. This CDR3 contains 16 residues. The CDR3 coding sequence is TGCGCCAGCAGCCAGGACCAAGCGGGAGGGCTGGATGAGCAGTTCTTC. Translation gives CASSQDQAGGLDEQFF.

The gene calls are TRBV6-6 and TRBJ2-6; D gene ambiguous. The CDR3 covers 15 residues. CDR1 is MNHNY and CDR2 is SVGAGI in the germline V gene (reference sequence). Trimming removed 2 bases at V and 0 bases at J, with 5 bases between. The CDR3 DNA reads TGTGCCAGCAGTTACAAGGGCTCTGGGGCCAACGTCCTGACTTTC. Protein product: CASSYKGSGANVLTF.

There are many counts of this clonotype. This chain links TRBV20-1 with TRBJ1-2, with TRBD1 as a possible D gene (6 bases). Germline CDR1 and CDR2: DFQATT and SNEGSKA (reference sequence). There are 12 residues in the CDR3. V shed 5 bases and J shed 5 bases, with 12 bases lying between them. The CDR3 DNA follows: TGCAGTGCTCTCACAGGGCCATATGGCTACACCTTC. Translating gives CSALTGPYGYTF.

At least ten counts were recorded for this clonotype. The chain has TRBV2 and TRBJ2-3; 10 bases are a match to TRBD2. Germline CDR1 reads SNHLY; CDR2 reads FYNNEI. The CDR3 totals 17 residues. With 7 bases clipped from V and 0 bases from J, the junction kept 10 bases outside the gene matches. The CDR3 region is CASIDSGGSTSTDTQYF. CDR3 nucleotide sequence: TGTGCCAGCATTGATAGCGGGGGGTCCACTAGCACAGATACGCAGTATTTT.

This clonotype has more than one count but fewer than ten. The chain combines TRBV29-1 with TRBJ1-5, with 10 bases identical to TRBD1. The CDR3 contains 14 residues. Germline V gives CDR1 SQVTM, CDR2 ANQGSEA. Losses at the gene ends were 6 bases for V and 6 bases for J; bases not matched to a gene: 8. DNA for the CDR3: TGCAGCGTCGAGACAGGGGGCCATGGTCAGCCCCAGCATTTT. This encodes CSVETGGHGQPQHF.

This clonotype was counted many times. V usage is TRBV7-9 and J usage is TRBJ2-3; 11 nucleotides line up with TRBD1. The CDR3 is made up of 16 amino acids. After removal of 5 bases from V and 4 bases from J, the junction contained 8 bases not matched to a gene. CDR1 and CDR2 (germline): SEHNR, FQNEAQ (reference sequence). In DNA form, the CDR3 reads TGTGCCAGCAGCCCCCGGACAGGGGGCGGGTCAGATACGCAGTATTTT. Translating it yields CASSPRTGGGSDTQYF.

Many counts were recorded for this clonotype. V usage is TRBV28 and J usage is TRBJ1-1; 12 nucleotides align to TRBD1. Germline CDR1 and CDR2: MDHEN and SYDVKM. V was clipped by 0 bases and J by 1 base; unmatched bases: 3. This CDR3 is built from 17 residues. CDR3 amino acids: CASSLWGQGARNTEAFF. DNA of the CDR3: TGTGCCAGCAGTTTATGGGGACAGGGGGCGAGGAACACTGAAGCTTTCTTT.

This clonotype was observed a handful of times. V and J are TRBV29-1 and TRBJ2-5; 11 nucleotides agree with TRBD2. The germline gives CDR1 SQVTM, CDR2 ANQGSEA. J was trimmed by 1 base and V by 7 bases; bases with no gene match: 5. This CDR3 is 14 amino acids long. As DNA, the CDR3 is TGCAGCGCAGCGACTAGCGGGGCCCAAGAGACCCAGTACTTC. The encoded protein is CSAATSGAQETQYF.

The chain couples TRBV10-1 to TRBJ2-3, with 9 bases identical to TRBD2. This CDR3 is 16 amino acids long. Per germline, CDR1 WNHNN and CDR2 SYGVQD (reference sequence). V shed 3 bases and J 2 bases; nucleotides not matched to a gene: 6. The CDR3 loop is CASSEGLAPYTDTQYF. CDR3 nucleotides: TGCGCCAGCAGTGAAGGACTAGCGCCTTACACAGATACGCAGTATTTT.

The J gene is TRBJ2-5, the V gene TRBV6-1; no reliable D call. The length of the CDR3 is 16 residues. Germline CDR1 is MNHNS and CDR2 is SASEGT. V was shortened by 5 bases and J by 1 base, with 17 bases between the two germline ends. In DNA, the CDR3 is TGTGCCAGCAGTCCCTACACTTTCCCCACCCAAGAGACCCAGTACTTC. Translated: CASSPYTFPTQETQYF.

This clonotype has ten or more counts. The chain uses TRBV24-1 and TRBJ2-5, with 11 bases fitting TRBD2. Germline trimming cut 5 bases from V and 7 bases from J; bases unmatched to any gene: 5. Germline V gene lookup returns CDR1 KGHDR and CDR2 SFDVKD. This CDR3 has 14 residues. In nucleotides, the CDR3 is TGTGCCACCAGTGCCGCTAGCGGGGGGCTGACCCAGTACTTC. Residues: CATSAASGGLTQYF.

The CDR3 nucleotides are TGTGCCAGCAGTAGAATGGGACTAGAGAACAATGAGCAGTTCTTC. Its protein is CASSRMGLENNEQFF. The chain uses TRBV12-3 or TRBV12-4 and TRBJ2-1; 8 bases map to TRBD2. V gave up 5 bases and J gave up 5 bases; unmatched junction bases: 8. The CDR3 sequence is 15 residues long.

A few counts support this clonotype. This rearrangement joins TRBV10-3 to TRBJ2-5; 8 positions agree with TRBD2. After removal of 6 bases from V and 2 bases from J, the junction contained 17 bases not matched to a gene. The V gene's germline CDR1 is ENHRY and CDR2 SYGVKD. The CDR3 sequence is 18 residues long. The CDR3: CAIRETRGGGLRQETQYF. CDR3 nucleotides: TGTGCCATCAGAGAAACCCGAGGCGGGGGGCTGCGGCAAGAGACCCAGTACTTC.

V gene TRBV5-1 combines with J gene TRBJ2-7; D may be TRBD2 (5 bases). Germline values: CDR1 SGHRS, CDR2 YFSETQ. The CDR3 is made up of 16 amino acids. V lost 2 bases, J lost 0 bases, and 15 bases lay in between. The CDR3 DNA reads as TGCGCCAGCAGCTTTTATAGTAGCGACTTCTCCTACGAGCAGTACTTC. This translates into CASSFYSSDFSYEQYF.

The sample holds a few counts of this clonotype. The genes are TRBV27 and TRBJ2-1; the match to TRBD2 covers 12 bases. This CDR3 is built from 18 residues. Germline trimming cut 5 bases from V and 0 bases from J; bases unmatched to any gene: 8. Germline CDR1 MNHEY, CDR2 SMNVEV (reference sequence). DNA of the CDR3: TGTGCCAGCAGTGGACTAGCGGGACCATTAAGCTCCTACAATGAGCAGTTCTTC. Protein product: CASSGLAGPLSSYNEQFF.

As regards this clonotype: A read error may be the cause here, since a much bigger clone is one base away. The rearrangement joins TRBV5-5 to TRBJ2-1; tentatively, D is TRBD1 (6 bases). V was trimmed by 4 bases and J by 2 bases, leaving 13 bases between them. CDR3 length: 15 amino acids. CDR1 SGHKS and CDR2 YYEKEE come from the germline V gene (reference sequence). The CDR3 region has the DNA TGTGCCAGCAGCACCTTGGGACAAGCCTACAATGAGCAGTTCTTC. It is translated as CASSTLGQAYNEQFF.

This clonotype was detected many times. This sequence joins TRBV11-2 and TRBJ2-2; D remains ambiguous. Per germline, CDR1 SGHAT and CDR2 FQNNGV. There are 13 residues in the CDR3. Between the trimmed V and J ends, which lost 1 base and 5 bases, there was a span of 5 bases. CDR3 in amino acids: CASSLGLTGELFF. The CDR3 DNA sequence: TGTGCCAGCAGCTTAGGATTGACCGGGGAGCTGTTTTTT.

This clonotype was detected ten times or more. V and J are TRBV6-1 and TRBJ1-5; TRBD1 is a possible D gene (5 bases). The CDR3 totals 14 residues. Between the trimmed V and J ends, which lost 6 bases and 1 base, there was a span of 10 bases. Per germline, CDR1 MNHNS and CDR2 SASEGT. CDR3 amino acids: CASRNRRSNQPQHF. The CDR3 DNA sequence: TGTGCCAGCAGGAACAGGCGCAGCAATCAGCCCCAGCATTTT.

This clonotype was seen many times. This sequence joins TRBV12-3 or TRBV12-4 and TRBJ2-3; TRBD2 matches 14 bases. V shed 5 bases and J 5 bases; nucleotides not matched to a gene: 6. The CDR3 sequence is 16 residues long. In nucleotides, the CDR3 is TGTGCCAGCAGTCCAGGACTAGCGGGAGGTAGAGATACGCAGTATTTT. Translated: CASSPGLAGGRDTQYF.

Ten or more counts support this clonotype. The J gene is TRBJ1-2, the V gene TRBV7-2; the D gene is possibly TRBD1 (6 bases). Trimming removed 0 bases from V and 4 bases from J, with 15 bases in between. Germline V lookup: CDR1 SGHTA, CDR2 FQGNSA. The CDR3 is 16 amino acids. CDR3 residues: CASSLALGGLGYGYTF. The CDR3 coding sequence is TGTGCCAGCAGCTTAGCCCTCGGGGGCCTAGGCTATGGCTACACCTTC.

This clonotype has at least ten counts. The chain is built from TRBV11-3 and TRBJ2-3, with 13 bases matching TRBD2. The V gene end was trimmed by 5 bases and the J gene end by 6 bases; junction bases not matched to a gene: 5. The CDR3 spans 15 residues. Germline V gives CDR1 SGHNT, CDR2 YENEEA. CDR3 residues: CASSTGLAGVDTQYF. DNA of the CDR3: TGTGCCAGCAGCACCGGACTAGCGGGGGTGGATACGCAGTATTTT.